A single sample is the source of the 16 T cell receptor beta chains below, sequenced in a study of blood T cell repertoires in COVID-19. Profiled with immunoSEQ multiplex PCR; TCRdb holds only in-frame clones, not every one. The table has about 380,000 clones, more than 75% seen once. Source material: peripheral blood. The receptor source for this set is a human donor with acute or convalescent COVID-19. The donor label of this sample is uncertain.

The chain uses TRBV6-5 and TRBJ1-1, with D hard to call. V was trimmed by 6 bases and J by 12 bases, leaving 17 bases between them. The CDR3 covers 12 residues. CDR1 and CDR2 from the germline V gene are MNHEY and SVGAGI. The CDR3, as DNA: TGTGCCAGCAGGCGCGGATCGAGGGCGCCTTTCTTT. It translates to CASRRGSRAPFF.

V and J are TRBV25-1 and TRBJ1-2; 8 bases are a match to TRBD1. CDR1 and CDR2 (germline): MGHDK, SYGVNS. Germline trimming cut 4 bases from V and 1 base from J; bases unmatched to any gene: 8. CDR3 size: 16 residues. CDR3 loop: CASSAGGVVRNYGYTF. The CDR3 nucleotides are TGTGCCAGCAGTGCAGGGGGCGTCGTCCGTAACTATGGCTACACCTTC.

The rearrangement links TRBV7-9 to TRBJ1-2; no clear D. This CDR3 is 11 amino acids long. Trimming shortened V by 5 bases and J by 8 bases, and 9 bases separated the two germline ends. Germline assignment: CDR1 SEHNR and CDR2 FQNEAQ (reference sequence). The CDR3 region has the DNA TGTGCCAGCAGCACAGTCGGAGGCTACACCTTC. This sequence encodes CASSTVGGYTF.

The rearrangement uses TRBV5-1 and TRBJ2-3; 8 nucleotides align to TRBD2. V shed 0 bases and J 4 bases; nucleotides not matched to a gene: 7. CDR3 length equals 16 residues. Germline V gene data show CDR1 as SGHRS and CDR2 as YFSETQ. In DNA, the CDR3 is TGCGCCAGCAGCTTGGGGCCTAGCGGGCTCCCAGATACGCAGTATTTT. Its protein is CASSLGPSGLPDTQYF.

This clone was seen more than once but under ten times. The rearrangement links TRBV5-1 to TRBJ1-3; TRBD1 matches 7 bases. Per the germline V gene, CDR1 is SGHRS and CDR2 is YFSETQ. The CDR3 covers 18 residues. V gave up 2 bases and J gave up 4 bases; unmatched junction bases: 15. The CDR3 is CASSFTGTATWGGNTIYF. CDR3 bases: TGCGCCAGCAGCTTTACCGGGACAGCCACCTGGGGAGGAAACACCATATATTTT.

The chain employs TRBV7-9 and TRBJ2-7; D is possibly TRBD1 (5 bases). The CDR3 runs 14 residues. V was trimmed by 10 bases and J by 4 bases, leaving 20 bases between them. Looked up from germline, CDR1 is SEHNR and CDR2 is FQNEAQ (reference sequence). CDR3 protein: CAMSFDRATYEQYF. The CDR3 DNA follows: TGTGCCATGTCTTTTGACAGAGCCACATACGAGCAGTACTTC.

This clone has just one count. The chain links TRBV15 to TRBJ2-7; 9 bases line up with TRBD2. CDR3 length equals 16 residues. Germline CDR1 LNHNV, CDR2 YYDKDF (reference sequence). Unmatched junction bases numbered 7, after V lost 0 bases and J lost 4 bases. The CDR3 DNA sequence: TGTGCCACCAGCAGAGATCCCGGGAGCGGGGGGTACGAGCAGTACTTC. Protein sequence: CATSRDPGSGGYEQYF.

A few counts support this clone. This sequence joins TRBV4-1 and TRBJ2-5; 7 bases align to TRBD1. V shed 3 bases, J shed 1 base, and the junction held 8 bases outside the gene matches. The CDR3 runs to 16 residues. Germline loops: CDR1 MGHRA, CDR2 YSYEKL. This chain's CDR3 is CASSHHLGQPQETQYF. The CDR3 DNA sequence: TGCGCCAGCAGCCACCACCTGGGACAGCCCCAAGAGACCCAGTACTTC.

The V and J genes are TRBV7-8 and TRBJ2-1; 9 bases agree with TRBD2. This CDR3 has 16 residues. Unmatched junction bases numbered 7, after V lost 4 bases and J lost 3 bases. CDR1 and CDR2 from the germline V gene are SGHVS and FQNEAQ. In nucleotides, the CDR3 is TGTGCCAGCAGCTCTACCAGACTAGCGGACTACAATGAGCAGTTCTTC. This sequence encodes CASSSTRLADYNEQFF.

The V call is TRBV28, the J call TRBJ2-2; 7 positions agree with TRBD2. The CDR3 runs 17 residues. Trimming removed 6 bases from V and 5 bases from J; junction bases left unmatched: 15. Germline-derived CDR1 and CDR2 are MDHEN and SYDVKM. CDR3 region: CASRPTGGMPMTGELFF. The CDR3 nucleotides read TGTGCCAGCAGACCTACGGGGGGAATGCCCATGACCGGGGAGCTGTTTTTT.

CDR3 bases: TGTGCCAGCAGCTCCTCAGCGGGGGGCATCGGGGAGCTGTTTTTT. Encoded protein: CASSSSAGGIGELFF. The chain employs TRBV11-2 and TRBJ2-2; 9 bases line up with TRBD2. The V gene end was trimmed by 4 bases and the J gene end by 7 bases; junction bases not matched to a gene: 7. The CDR3 sequence is 15 residues long. Germline V lookup: CDR1 SGHAT, CDR2 FQNNGV.

J is TRBJ2-1 and V is TRBV10-2, with 8 bases that match TRBD2. The germline V gene has CDR1 WSHSY and CDR2 SAAADI. This CDR3 is 18 amino acids long. V dropped 3 bases and J dropped 8; count of bases not matched to a gene: 18. In DNA form, the CDR3 reads TGCGCCAGCAGTGATCTTGTTTTTGGCGGGAGGATTCCCCATGAGCAGTTCTTC. Translated, it gives CASSDLVFGGRIPHEQFF.

This rearrangement joins TRBV27 to TRBJ2-3; D perhaps matches TRBD1 (5 bases). This CDR3 is built from 16 residues. V was trimmed by 6 bases and J by 4 bases, leaving 20 bases between them. Germline loops: CDR1 MNHEY, CDR2 SMNVEV (reference sequence). The CDR3 region is CASSQIDSVGPDTQYF. In DNA form, the CDR3 reads TGTGCCAGCAGCCAAATCGACAGCGTCGGTCCAGATACGCAGTATTTT.

This clone was recorded a few times. The chain recombines TRBV30 with TRBJ1-6; TRBD1 matches at 8 bases. V lost 0 bases and J lost 13; bases outside the gene matches: 11. CDR1 is GTSNPN, CDR2 SVGIG, per germline (reference sequence). CDR3 length equals 15 residues. In DNA, the CDR3 is TGTGCCTGGAGTGTCCGGGACAGGATTTTTTCGCCCCTCCACTTT. It specifies CAWSVRDRIFSPLHF.

The chain recombines TRBV11-2 with TRBJ2-7; D is ambiguous. CDR3 length equals 12 residues. Trimming shortened V by 3 bases and J by 4 bases, and 7 bases separated the two germline ends. Germline values: CDR1 SGHAT, CDR2 FQNNGV. CDR3 in amino acids: CASSLNGYEQYF. The CDR3 nucleotides read TGTGCCAGCAGCTTGAACGGGTACGAGCAGTACTTC.

This chain uses TRBV28 with TRBJ1-2; 11 bases map to TRBD1. V was clipped by 6 bases and J by 7 bases; unmatched bases: 13. The CDR3 runs 16 residues. Germline CDR1 and CDR2: MDHEN and SYDVKM. The CDR3 DNA is TGTGCCAGCAGATCGTACTCGGACAGGGGGCTTTTTGGCTACACCTTC. It encodes CASRSYSDRGLFGYTF.